Reported below is one TCR beta chain. Its cognate antigen is unknown. One entry per CDR3 protein, called by TCRdb with MiXCR from the reads. The sample holds some 920,000 distinct CDR3 sequences, roughly 30% seen once. The data derive from a study of T cell repertoires in cytomegalovirus infection. The length of the CDR3 is 15 residues. CDR1 is SNHLY, CDR2 FYNNEI, per germline. Unmatched junction bases numbered 1, after V lost 0 bases and J lost 1 base. Points from the study as a whole: Totalled public TCR beta family frequency picked out people who carried CMV plus the relevant HLA. HLA-C-restricted CMV-specific TCR beta clonotypes were dominant in the ex vivo response.

The material was cultured CD8+ T cells from PBMCs, obtained from culture after CMV antigen stimulation. The V and J genes are TRBV2 and TRBJ2-7; 9 bases fit TRBD2. The sequence came from a human donor in good health (CMV status not recorded). Some clones in this sample may be carry-over from other donors' samples. The CDR3 reads CASSEASGGSYEQYF. CDR3 sequence (DNA): TGTGCCAGCAGTGAAGCTAGCGGGGGATCCTACGAGCAGTACTTC.